This TCR beta chain was recorded in a study of T cells in women clearing cervical HPV infection. Comment on this clone: The read ends 3 residues before the CDR3 terminus; that terminus is restored from the germline J gene.

TCRdb's copy holds only in-frame clones and misses some; the assay was immunoSEQ multiplex PCR. The sample holds 25,000 to 35,000 clones. Germline lookup yields CDR1 SGHTA and CDR2 FQGTGA. This CDR3 is built from 15 residues. With 4 bases clipped from V and 6 bases from J, the junction kept 5 bases outside the gene matches. The chain recombines TRBV7-3 with TRBJ2-1; 11 bases are shared with TRBD2. This sequence was found in a woman between 18 and 75 years old with a cervical HPV16 infection that either progressed to CIN3+ or cleared (not recorded which). Sequences were obtained from blood buffy coat. The sequenced part of the CDR3 DNA is TGTGCCAGCAGCTCAATAGCGGGAGGGATCAATGAG. Translated, it gives CASSSIAGGINE. The whole CDR3 reads CASSSIAGGINEQFF. Complete variable domain (other parts from reference TRBV7-3 and TRBJ2-1): GAGVSQTPSNKVTEKGKYVELRCDPISGHTALYWYRQSLGQGPEFLIYFQGTGAADDSGLPNDRFFAVRPEGSVSTLKIQRTERGDSAVYLCASSSIAGGINEQFFGPGTRLTVL.